Following are 9 T cell receptor beta chains from one sample sequenced in a study of cytomegalovirus exposure and HLA in healthy donors. Amplification used 60 Vbeta primers and 13 Jbeta primers. Sequencing used immunoSEQ multiplex PCR; TCRdb keeps in-frame clones, though not all of them. The table lists over 200,000 clones, 70% to 80% of them singletons. Sequenced: PBMCs. The receptors shown here come from a woman aged 60-75 years in good health and CMV-seropositive.

The V and J genes are TRBV2 and TRBJ2-2; possible D gene TRBD2, 7 bases. Between the trimmed V and J ends, which lost 7 bases and 7 bases, there was a span of 22 bases. Germline V gene sequence: CDR1 SNHLY, CDR2 FYNNEI. The CDR3 loop spans 16 amino acids. CDR3 in DNA: TGTGCCAGCAAGTTGGGGATCGGGGGGCTAGTCGGGGAGCTGTTTTTT. Its translation: CASKLGIGGLVGELFF.

The rearrangement uses TRBV6-5 and TRBJ2-3; 10 bases are shared with TRBD1. The CDR3 runs 15 residues. J lost 6 bases, V lost 4 bases, and 7 bases had no gene match. Per the germline V gene, CDR1 is MNHEY and CDR2 is SVGAGI. The DNA for the CDR3 is TGTGCCAGCAGTTCTCCGGGACAGGGGTGGGATACGCAGTATTTT. Amino acid sequence: CASSSPGQGWDTQYF.

The J gene is TRBJ2-1, the V gene TRBV29-1, with 14 bases identical to TRBD2. The ends lost 5 bases at V and 9 bases at J; junction bases unmatched: 6. Germline V gene sequence: CDR1 SQVTM, CDR2 ANQGSEA. The CDR3 runs to 14 residues. The CDR3: CSVMTSGGAGEQFF. For the CDR3, the DNA is TGCAGCGTTATGACTAGCGGGGGGGCCGGTGAGCAGTTCTTC.

The J gene is TRBJ1-1, the V gene TRBV27; the D gene is possibly TRBD1 (6 bases). The CDR3 contains 14 residues. CDR1 is MNHEY, CDR2 SMNVEV, per germline (reference sequence). V was trimmed by 8 bases and J by 2 bases, leaving 15 bases between them. The CDR3 sequence: CASGGLRGNTEAFF. DNA for the CDR3: TGTGCCAGCGGGGGCCTCAGGGGTAACACTGAAGCTTTCTTT.

V gene TRBV12-5 combines with J gene TRBJ2-7; 7 bases align to TRBD1. The CDR3 loop spans 14 amino acids. J lost 5 bases, V lost 4 bases, and 8 bases had no gene match. From germline, CDR1 is LGHNT and CDR2 FRNRAP. The DNA for the CDR3 is TGTGCTAGTGGTTCGGGGACAGCATACCACGAGCAGTACTTC. Amino acid sequence: CASGSGTAYHEQYF.

The J gene is TRBJ1-4, the V gene TRBV27; D may be TRBD1 (5 bases). V lost 1 base, J lost 6 bases, and 9 bases lay in between. The CDR3 spans 14 residues. Germline-derived CDR1 and CDR2 are MNHEY and SMNVEV (reference sequence). The CDR3 DNA reads TGTGCCAGCAGTTTATTTGGCAGGGATGAAAAACTGTTTTTT. Translation gives CASSLFGRDEKLFF.

The chain recombines TRBV6-1 with TRBJ2-4, with D unclear. CDR1 and CDR2 (germline): MNHNS, SASEGT. This CDR3 comprises 15 residues. The V end lost 7 bases, the J end lost 10 bases, and 23 bases lay between the germline ends. The DNA of the CDR3 is TGTGCCAGCAACCCCAGCATCCTAGGTCCCTCAATTCAGTACTTC. As protein: CASNPSILGPSIQYF.

The genes are TRBV5-1 and TRBJ2-3; a weak D match, TRBD1 (6 bases). Deletions cut 2 bases from V and 2 bases from J, with 15 bases between. Germline CDR1 SGHRS, CDR2 YFSETQ. The CDR3 runs to 16 residues. As DNA, the CDR3 is TGCGCCAGCAGCTTAATCCGGGGACACCCCACAGATACGCAGTATTTT. Translated, it gives CASSLIRGHPTDTQYF.

This chain uses TRBV5-1 with TRBJ2-6; 9 bases are shared with TRBD1. The CDR3 has 16 amino acids. V dropped 4 bases and J dropped 4; count of bases not matched to a gene: 6. The germline V gene encodes CDR1 SGHRS and CDR2 YFSETQ. The CDR3 DNA reads TGCGCCAGCAGCACCCGGACAGGGGACGGGGCCAACGTCCTGACTTTC. The encoded protein is CASSTRTGDGANVLTF.